These 2 T cell receptor beta chains were all obtained from the same sample, sequenced in a study of blood T cell repertoires in COVID-19. TCRdb's copy holds only in-frame clones and misses some; the assay was immunoSEQ multiplex PCR. There are more than 200,000 clones in the sample; approximately 86% occur only once, and roughly 4.9% lies in the top ten. Sequencing used peripheral blood. All receptors derive from a woman in her fifties or sixties with COVID-19, enrolled during active disease.

The CDR3 sequence is CASSLGQSAGYTF. The CDR3 DNA sequence: TGCGCCAGCAGCTTGGGGCAGTCTGCCGGCTACACCTTC. V and J are TRBV5-1 and TRBJ1-2; no definite D call. Trimming cost V 0 bases and J 8 bases, with 11 bases left between them. CDR1 and CDR2 from the germline V gene are SGHRS and YFSETQ. The CDR3 has 13 amino acids.

The chain joins TRBV28 to TRBJ1-1, with 7 bases aligning to TRBD1. V dropped 4 bases and J dropped 7; count of bases not matched to a gene: 3. This CDR3 has 12 residues. Per the germline V gene, CDR1 is MDHEN and CDR2 is SYDVKM. CDR3 region: CASSSTGFEAFF. The CDR3 coding sequence is TGTGCCAGCAGTTCGACAGGGTTTGAAGCTTTCTTT.